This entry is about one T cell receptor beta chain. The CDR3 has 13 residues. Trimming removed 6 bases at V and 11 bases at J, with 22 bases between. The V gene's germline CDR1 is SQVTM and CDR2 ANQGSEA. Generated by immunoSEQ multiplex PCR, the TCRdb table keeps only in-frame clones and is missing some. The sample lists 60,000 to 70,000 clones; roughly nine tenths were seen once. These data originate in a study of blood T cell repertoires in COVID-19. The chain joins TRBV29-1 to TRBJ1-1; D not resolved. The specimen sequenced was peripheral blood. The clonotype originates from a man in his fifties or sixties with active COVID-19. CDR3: CSVPDRRGNSAFF. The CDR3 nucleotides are TGCAGCGTCCCCGACCGGCGGGGTAATTCGGCTTTCTTT.